Here is one TCR beta chain with its context. Its antigen is not known. This CDR3 region has 13 residues. CDR1 is MDHEN, CDR2 SYDVKM, per germline. The junction had 5 bases not matched to a gene; V was cut back by 2 bases and J by 7 bases. The sample comes from a study of cytomegalovirus exposure and HLA in healthy donors. Whole-study results and caveats: Specific recognition of CMV antigens was confirmed in vitro for a few chains (all CMV-associated). Reports indicated that the classifier achieved high specificity and sensitivity in diagnosing cytomegalovirus status. The study designated about 160 TCR beta chains cytomegalovirus-associated.

Sequencing was performed with immunoSEQ multiplex PCR; in TCRdb, only in-frame clones are kept and a portion is missing. The top ten hold 6.2% of the sample, which has some 140,000 clones, approximately 90% seen once. This sequence was found in a woman under 40 in good health and CMV-seropositive. The rearrangement joins TRBV28 to TRBJ2-7, with TRBD1 matching 7 bases. Sequencing was performed on PBMCs. The CDR3 DNA is TGTGCCAGCAGTTTAGCACAGGGGTTTGAGCAGTACTTC. Protein product: CASSLAQGFEQYF. The full variable domain, completed using reference TRBV28 and TRBJ2-7, is DVKVTQSSRYLVKRTGEKVFLECVQDMDHENMFWYRQDPGLGLRLIYFSYDVKMKEKGDIPEGYSVSREKKERFSLILESASTNQTSMYLCASSLAQGFEQYFGPGTRLTVT.